This TCR beta chain was sequenced during a study of blood T cell repertoires in COVID-19. Study summary: From the United States, Italy and Spain came samples of acute and convalescent COVID-19. T cells, B-cell-depleted T cells, or PBMCs provided the cDNA or gDNA that served as material.

Original methodology: Amplified reference gene primers provided the basis for estimating nucleated cell counts. Sequenced by immunoSEQ multiplex PCR; TCRdb stores in-frame clones only, minus some. V, J and clone size are those of that table, while D and trimming were read from the DNA. The sample consists of under 45,000 clones, approximately 79% of them appearing once. Trimming stripped 6 bases from V and 3 bases from J, with 18 bases between. This CDR3 has 15 amino acids. The germline V gene has CDR1 MNHEY and CDR2 SVGAGI. Sequenced sample: peripheral blood. This chain connects TRBV6-5 to TRBJ2-7, with D possibly being TRBD2 (7 bases). The receptor's source is a human donor in a cohort sampled during active COVID-19. The CDR3 spells CASRRGGWGDYEQYV. As DNA, the CDR3 is TGTGCCAGCAGGAGGGGGGGTTGGGGAGACTACGAGCAGTACGTC.